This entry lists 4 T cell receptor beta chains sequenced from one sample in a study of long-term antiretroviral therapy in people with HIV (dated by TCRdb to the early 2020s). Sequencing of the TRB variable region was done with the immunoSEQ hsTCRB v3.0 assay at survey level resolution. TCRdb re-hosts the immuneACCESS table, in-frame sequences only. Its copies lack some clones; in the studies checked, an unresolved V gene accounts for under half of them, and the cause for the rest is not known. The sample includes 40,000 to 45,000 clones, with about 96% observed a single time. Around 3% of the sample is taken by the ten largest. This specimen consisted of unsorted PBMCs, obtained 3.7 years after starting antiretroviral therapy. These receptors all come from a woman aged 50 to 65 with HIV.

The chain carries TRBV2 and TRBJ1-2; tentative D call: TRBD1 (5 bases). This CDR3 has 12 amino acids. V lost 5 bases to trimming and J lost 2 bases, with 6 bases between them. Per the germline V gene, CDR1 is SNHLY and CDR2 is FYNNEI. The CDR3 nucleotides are TGTGCCAGCAGTCGGGGGAACTATGGCTACACCTTC. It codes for CASSRGNYGYTF.

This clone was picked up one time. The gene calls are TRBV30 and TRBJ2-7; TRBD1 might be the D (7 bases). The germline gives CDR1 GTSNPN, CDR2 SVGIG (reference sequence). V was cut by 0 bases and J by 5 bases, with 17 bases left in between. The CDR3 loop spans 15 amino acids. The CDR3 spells CAWSVPRGVGDEQYF. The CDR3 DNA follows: TGTGCCTGGAGTGTACCCAGGGGGGTGGGGGACGAGCAGTACTTC.

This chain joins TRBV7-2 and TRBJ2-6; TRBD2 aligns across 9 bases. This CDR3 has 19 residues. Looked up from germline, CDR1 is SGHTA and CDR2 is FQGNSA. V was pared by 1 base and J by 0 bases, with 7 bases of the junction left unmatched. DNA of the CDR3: TGTGCCAGCAGCTTAGTCCCTAGCGGGGCGAGCTCTGGGGCCAACGTCCTGACTTTC. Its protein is CASSLVPSGASSGANVLTF.

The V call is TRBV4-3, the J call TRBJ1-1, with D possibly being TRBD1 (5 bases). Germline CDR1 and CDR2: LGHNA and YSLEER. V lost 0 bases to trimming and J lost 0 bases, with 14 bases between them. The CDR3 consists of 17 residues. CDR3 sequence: CASSQDIPADMNTEAFF. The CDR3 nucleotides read TGCGCCAGCAGCCAAGATATCCCAGCGGACATGAACACTGAAGCTTTCTTT.